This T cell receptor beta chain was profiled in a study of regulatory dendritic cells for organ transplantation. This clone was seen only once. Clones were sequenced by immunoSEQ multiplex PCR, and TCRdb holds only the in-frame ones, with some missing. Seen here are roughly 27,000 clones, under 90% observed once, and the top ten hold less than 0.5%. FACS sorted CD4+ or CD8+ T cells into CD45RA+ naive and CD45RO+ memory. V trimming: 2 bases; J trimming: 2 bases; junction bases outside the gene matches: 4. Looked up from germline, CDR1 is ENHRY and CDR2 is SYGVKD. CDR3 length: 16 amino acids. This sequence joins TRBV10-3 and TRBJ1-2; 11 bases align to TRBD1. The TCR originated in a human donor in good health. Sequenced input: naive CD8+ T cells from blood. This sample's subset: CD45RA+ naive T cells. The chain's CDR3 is CAISEAGTGGNYGYTF. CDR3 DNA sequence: TGTGCCATCAGTGAGGCCGGGACAGGGGGAAACTATGGCTACACCTTC.